The sequence of this TCR beta chain was determined in a study of human T cells and chemical hapten exposure. For the study at large: Cases of alopecia areata, totalis or universalis occurred in a predominantly female patient group.

As for time point: patch test 3, about 24 weeks after DPC sensitization. Treatment here: therapeutic diphenylcyclopropenone sensitization with weekly scalp DPC. TCRdb re-derived calls from the RACE reads in MiXCR, one entry per CDR3 protein. Altogether fewer than 100,000 distinct CDR3 sequences are present, roughly a tenth being singletons, with the ten largest covering roughly 1%. Germline-derived CDR1 and CDR2 are LNHDA and SQIVND (reference sequence). This CDR3 has 14 residues. V lost 8 bases and J 0 bases, leaving 12 bases between the germline ends. The sequenced sample was whole blood, obtained in connection with sensitization to the hapten diphenylcyclopropenone (DPC). The receptor was derived from a woman in her 30s with alopecia areata. Some clones in this sample may be carry-over from other donors' samples. The chain recombines TRBV19 with TRBJ2-3, with D tentatively TRBD2 (6 bases). CDR3 amino acids: CASGRDWSTDTQYF. The CDR3 DNA sequence: TGTGCCAGTGGCCGGGACTGGAGCACAGATACGCAGTATTTT.